What follows describes a single T cell receptor (beta chain). Germline V lookup: CDR1 SGHRS, CDR2 YFSETQ. Trimming cost V 7 bases and J 4 bases, with 16 bases left between them. The CDR3 contains 14 residues. This entry comes from a study of shared clonotypes between healthy human individuals. The data were produced by immunoSEQ multiplex PCR, yet TCRdb's version contains in-frame clones alone and is incomplete. The profile covers about 1.4 million clones, with 95% to 97% appearing a single time and roughly 1.2% taken by the ten largest. The sequenced sample consisted of naive CD4+ T cells sorted from blood. Subset reported: CD45RA+ positively selected. This chain uses TRBV5-1 with TRBJ2-3; D might be TRBD2 (6 bases). This sequence originates from a man aged 30 to 45 in good health. The CDR3 spells CASRAEGPADTQYF. CDR3 sequence (DNA): TGCGCCAGCCGAGCGGAGGGCCCGGCAGATACGCAGTATTTT. The variable domain in full, with the rest retrieved from reference TRBV5-1 and TRBJ2-3, is KAGVTQTPRYLIKTRGQQVTLSCSPISGHRSVSWYQQTPGQGLQFLFEYFSETQRNKGNFPGRFSGRQFSNSRSEMNVSTLELGDSALYLCASRAEGPADTQYFGPGTRLTVL.